Sequencing of this T cell receptor (beta chain) was carried out in a study of T cell repertoires in cytomegalovirus infection. Background on the study: Recently described HLA-C-restricted plus well-studied HLA-B-restricted CMV epitopes were used. Carrying CMV and the relevant HLA type showed in public TCR beta signatures.

Study-wide findings and caveats: CMV-specific HLA-C-restricted TCR beta clonotypes dominated the ex vivo response. People with CMV and the relevant HLA were identified by cumulative public TCR beta family frequency.

Trimming took 3 bases from V and 10 from J, leaving 16 bases between them. Germline V gene lookup returns CDR1 MNHEY and CDR2 SMNVEV (reference sequence). CDR3 length: 14 amino acids. TCRdb redid the calling of the reads with MiXCR, one entry per CDR3 protein. The sample lists about a million distinct CDR3 sequences; more than 25% were seen once. There are a few counts of this clonotype. The antigen is not known. The starting material was cultured CD8+ T cells from PBMCs, obtained from culture after CMV antigen stimulation. This chain uses TRBV27 with TRBJ2-1; D unresolved. This receptor was taken from a human donor in good health (CMV status not recorded). Some clones in this sample may be carry-over from other donors' samples. The CDR3 is CASSFLSSAEEQFF. The CDR3 region has the DNA TGTGCCAGCAGTTTTCTTTCTTCTGCTGAGGAGCAGTTCTTC.